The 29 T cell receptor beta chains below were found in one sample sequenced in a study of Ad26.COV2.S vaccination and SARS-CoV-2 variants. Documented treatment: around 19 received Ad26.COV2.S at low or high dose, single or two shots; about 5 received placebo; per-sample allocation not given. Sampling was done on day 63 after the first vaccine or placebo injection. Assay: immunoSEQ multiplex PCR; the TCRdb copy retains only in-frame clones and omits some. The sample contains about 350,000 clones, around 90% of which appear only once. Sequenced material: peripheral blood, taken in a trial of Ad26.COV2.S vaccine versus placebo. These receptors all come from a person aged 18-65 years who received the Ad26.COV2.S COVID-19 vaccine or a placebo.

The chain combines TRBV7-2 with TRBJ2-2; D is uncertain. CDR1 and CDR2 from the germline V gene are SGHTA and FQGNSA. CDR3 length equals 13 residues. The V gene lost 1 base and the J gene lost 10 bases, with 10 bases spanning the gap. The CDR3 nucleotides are TGTGCCAGCAGCTTAGTTGTAGGTGCGGAGCTGTTTTTT. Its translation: CASSLVVGAELFF.

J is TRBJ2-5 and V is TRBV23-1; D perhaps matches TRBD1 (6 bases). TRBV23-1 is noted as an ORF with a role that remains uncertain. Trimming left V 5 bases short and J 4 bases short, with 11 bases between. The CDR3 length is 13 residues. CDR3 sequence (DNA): TGCGCCAGCAGTTCACAGGGTGGAGAGACCCAGTACTTC. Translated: CASSSQGGETQYF.

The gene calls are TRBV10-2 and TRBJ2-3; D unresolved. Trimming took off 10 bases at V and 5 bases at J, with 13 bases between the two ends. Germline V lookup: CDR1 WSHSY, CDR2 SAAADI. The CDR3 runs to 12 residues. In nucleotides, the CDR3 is TGCGCCACCAGCCATCGCATAGATACGCAGTATTTT. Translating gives CATSHRIDTQYF.

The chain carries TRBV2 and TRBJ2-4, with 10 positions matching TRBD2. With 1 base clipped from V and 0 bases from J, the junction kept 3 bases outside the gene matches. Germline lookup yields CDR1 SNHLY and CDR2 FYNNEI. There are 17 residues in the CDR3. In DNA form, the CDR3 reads TGTGCCAGCAGTGAAGACGGACTAGCGGTAGCCAAAAACATTCAGTACTTC. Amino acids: CASSEDGLAVAKNIQYF.

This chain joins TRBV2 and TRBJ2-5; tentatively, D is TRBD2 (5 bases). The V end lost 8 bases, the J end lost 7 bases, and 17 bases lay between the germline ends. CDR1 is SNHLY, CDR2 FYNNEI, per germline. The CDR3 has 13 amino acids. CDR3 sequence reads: CASGLSREGTQYF. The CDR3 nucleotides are TGTGCCAGCGGACTGTCGAGAGAAGGGACCCAGTACTTC.

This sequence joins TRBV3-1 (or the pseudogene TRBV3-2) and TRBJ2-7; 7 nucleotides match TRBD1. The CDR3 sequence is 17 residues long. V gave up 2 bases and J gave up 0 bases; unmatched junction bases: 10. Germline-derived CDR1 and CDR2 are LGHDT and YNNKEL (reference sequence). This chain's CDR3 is CASSQSYRGKSSYEQYF. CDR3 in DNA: TGTGCCAGCAGCCAATCCTACAGGGGCAAAAGCTCCTACGAGCAGTACTTC.

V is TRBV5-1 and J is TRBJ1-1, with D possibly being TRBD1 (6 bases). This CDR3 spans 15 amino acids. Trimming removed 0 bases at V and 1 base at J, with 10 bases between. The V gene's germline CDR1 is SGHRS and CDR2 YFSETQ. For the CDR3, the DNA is TGCGCCAGCAGCTTGGAGACAGGAACGAACACTGAAGCTTTCTTT. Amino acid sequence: CASSLETGTNTEAFF. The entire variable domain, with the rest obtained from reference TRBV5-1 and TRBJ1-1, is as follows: KAGVTQTPRYLIKTRGQQVTLSCSPISGHRSVSWYQQTPGQGLQFLFEYFSETQRNKGNFPGRFSGRQFSNSRSEMNVSTLELGDSALYLCASSLETGTNTEAFFGQGTRLTVV.

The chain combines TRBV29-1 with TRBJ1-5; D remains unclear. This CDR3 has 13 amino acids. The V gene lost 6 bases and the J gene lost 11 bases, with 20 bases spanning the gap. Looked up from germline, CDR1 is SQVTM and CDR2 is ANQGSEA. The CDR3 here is CSVGGKGVRAQHF. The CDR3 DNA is TGCAGCGTGGGTGGGAAGGGAGTAAGGGCCCAGCATTTT. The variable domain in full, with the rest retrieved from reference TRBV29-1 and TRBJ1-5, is SAVISQKPSRDICQRGTSLTIQCQVDSQVTMMFWYRQQPGQSLTLIATANQGSEATYESGFVIDKFPISRPNLTFSTLTVSNMSPEDSSIYLCSVGGKGVRAQHFGDGTRLSIL.

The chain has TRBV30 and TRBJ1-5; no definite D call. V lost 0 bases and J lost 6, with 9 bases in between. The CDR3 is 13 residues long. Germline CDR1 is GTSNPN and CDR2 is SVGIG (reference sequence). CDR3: CAWSVAEFQPQHF. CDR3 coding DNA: TGTGCCTGGAGTGTGGCAGAGTTTCAGCCCCAGCATTTT.

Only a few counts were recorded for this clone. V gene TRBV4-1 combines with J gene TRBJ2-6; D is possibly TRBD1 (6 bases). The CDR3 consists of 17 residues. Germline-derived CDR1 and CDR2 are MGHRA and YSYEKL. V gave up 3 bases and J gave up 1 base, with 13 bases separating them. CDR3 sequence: CASSQETGDSGANVLTF. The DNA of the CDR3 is TGCGCCAGCAGCCAGGAGACAGGAGATTCTGGGGCCAACGTCCTGACTTTC.

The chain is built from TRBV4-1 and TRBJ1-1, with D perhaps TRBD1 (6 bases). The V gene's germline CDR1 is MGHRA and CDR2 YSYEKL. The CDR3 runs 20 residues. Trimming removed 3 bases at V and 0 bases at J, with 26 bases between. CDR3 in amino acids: CASSHARKGGGERMNTEAFF. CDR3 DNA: TGCGCCAGCAGCCATGCCCGGAAGGGCGGGGGCGAGAGGATGAACACTGAAGCTTTCTTT.

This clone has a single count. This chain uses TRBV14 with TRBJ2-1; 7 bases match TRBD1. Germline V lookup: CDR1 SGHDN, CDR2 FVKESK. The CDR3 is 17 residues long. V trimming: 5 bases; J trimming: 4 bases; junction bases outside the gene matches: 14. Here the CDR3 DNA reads TGTGCCAGCAGCTTACTCCAGCGAGGGACAGATTACAATGAGCAGTTCTTC. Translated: CASSLLQRGTDYNEQFF.

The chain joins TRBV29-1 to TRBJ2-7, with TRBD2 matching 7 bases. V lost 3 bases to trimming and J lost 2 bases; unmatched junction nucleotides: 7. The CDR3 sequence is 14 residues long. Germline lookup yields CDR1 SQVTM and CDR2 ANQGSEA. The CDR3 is CSVDGRTFPYEQYF. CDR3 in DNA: TGCAGCGTTGACGGGAGGACATTCCCCTACGAGCAGTACTTC.

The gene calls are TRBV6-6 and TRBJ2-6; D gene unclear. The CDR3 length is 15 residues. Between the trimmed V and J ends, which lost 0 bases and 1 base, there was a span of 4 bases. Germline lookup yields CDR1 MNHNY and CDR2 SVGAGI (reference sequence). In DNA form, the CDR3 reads TGTGCCAGCAGTTACTCGACTTCTGGGGCCAACGTCCTGACTTTC. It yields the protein CASSYSTSGANVLTF.

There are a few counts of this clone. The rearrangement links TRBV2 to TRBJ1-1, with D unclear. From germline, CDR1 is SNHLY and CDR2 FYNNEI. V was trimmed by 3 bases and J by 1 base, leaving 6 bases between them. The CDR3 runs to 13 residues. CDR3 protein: CASSESRNTEAFF. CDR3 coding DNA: TGTGCCAGCAGTGAGTCAAGGAACACTGAAGCTTTCTTT.

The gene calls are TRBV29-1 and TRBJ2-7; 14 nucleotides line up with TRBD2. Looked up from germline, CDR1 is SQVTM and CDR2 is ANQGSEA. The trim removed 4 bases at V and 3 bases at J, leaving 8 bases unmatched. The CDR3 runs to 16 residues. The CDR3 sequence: CSVGLAGGVNNYEQYF. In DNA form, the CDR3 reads TGCAGCGTTGGACTAGCGGGAGGGGTTAACAACTACGAGCAGTACTTC.

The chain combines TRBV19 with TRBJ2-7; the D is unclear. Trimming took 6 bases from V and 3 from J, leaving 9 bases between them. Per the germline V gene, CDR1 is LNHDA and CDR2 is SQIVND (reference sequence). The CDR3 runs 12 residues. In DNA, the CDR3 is TGTGCCAGTAGCCCTAGTAACTACGAGCAGTACTTC. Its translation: CASSPSNYEQYF.

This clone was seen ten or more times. Here the CDR3 reads CASSYSYTGELFF. DNA of the CDR3: TGTGCCAGCAGTTACTCTTACACCGGGGAGCTGTTTTTT. The chain recombines TRBV6-5 with TRBJ2-2; D gene unclear. The CDR3 is 13 residues long. V was cut by 0 bases and J by 3 bases, with 2 bases left in between. Germline-derived CDR1 and CDR2 are MNHEY and SVGAGI.

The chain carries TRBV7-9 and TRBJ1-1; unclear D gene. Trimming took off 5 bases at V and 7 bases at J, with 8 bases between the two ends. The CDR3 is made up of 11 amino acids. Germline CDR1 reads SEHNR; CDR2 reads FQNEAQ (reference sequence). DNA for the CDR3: TGTGCCAGCAGCATATTAAGTGAAGCTTTCTTT. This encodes CASSILSEAFF.

CDR3 in DNA: TGTGCCAGTAGTGGGGCCCGGACTAGTCCCCGTAGAGATACGCAGTATTTT. Amino acid sequence: CASSGARTSPRRDTQYF. V gene TRBV19 combines with J gene TRBJ2-3; 7 nucleotides agree with TRBD2. The germline V gene encodes CDR1 LNHDA and CDR2 SQIVND (reference sequence). J gave up 5 bases and V 5 bases, and 16 bases lay outside the gene matches. The CDR3 length is 17 residues.

The CDR3 sequence is CASSPTSQRFF. The CDR3 bases are TGTGCCAGCAGCCCCACGTCCCAGAGGTTCTTC. V usage is TRBV7-8 and J usage is TRBJ2-1; D not certain. The germline gives CDR1 SGHVS, CDR2 FQNEAQ. The CDR3 is made up of 11 amino acids. V dropped 5 bases and J dropped 15 bases, with 14 bases sitting between them. Variable domain in full (rest from reference TRBV7-8 and TRBJ2-1): GAGVSQSPRYKVAKRGQDVALRCDPISGHVSLFWYQQALGQGPEFLTYFQNEAQLDKSGLPSDRFFAERPEGSVSTLKIQRTQQEDSAVYLCASSPTSQRFFGPGTRLTVL.

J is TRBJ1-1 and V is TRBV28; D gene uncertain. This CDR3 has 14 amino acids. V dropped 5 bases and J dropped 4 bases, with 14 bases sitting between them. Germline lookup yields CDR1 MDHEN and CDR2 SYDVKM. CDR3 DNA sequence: TGTGCCAGCAGTCCTAGGACCATACCCACTGAAGCTTTCTTT. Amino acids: CASSPRTIPTEAFF. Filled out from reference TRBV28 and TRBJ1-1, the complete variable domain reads DVKVTQSSRYLVKRTGEKVFLECVQDMDHENMFWYRQDPGLGLRLIYFSYDVKMKEKGDIPEGYSVSREKKERFSLILESASTNQTSMYLCASSPRTIPTEAFFGQGTRLTVV.

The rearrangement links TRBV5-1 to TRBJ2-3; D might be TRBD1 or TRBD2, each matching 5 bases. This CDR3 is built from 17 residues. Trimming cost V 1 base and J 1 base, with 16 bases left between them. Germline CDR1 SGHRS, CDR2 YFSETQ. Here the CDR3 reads CASSLNPGRVGTDTQYF. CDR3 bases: TGCGCCAGCAGCTTGAATCCAGGGCGGGTGGGCACAGATACGCAGTATTTT.

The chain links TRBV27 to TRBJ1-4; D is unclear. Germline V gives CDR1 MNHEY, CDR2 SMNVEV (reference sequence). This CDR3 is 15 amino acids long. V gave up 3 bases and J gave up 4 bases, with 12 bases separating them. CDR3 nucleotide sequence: TGTGCCAGCAGTTTTGATGGCAGAAGTAATGAAAAACTGTTTTTT. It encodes CASSFDGRSNEKLFF.

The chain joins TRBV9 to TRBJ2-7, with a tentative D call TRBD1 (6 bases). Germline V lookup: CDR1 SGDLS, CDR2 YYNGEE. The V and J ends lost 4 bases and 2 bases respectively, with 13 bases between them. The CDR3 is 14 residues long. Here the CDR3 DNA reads TGTGCCAGCAGCCCCGGGGACACGCCCTACGAGCAGTACTTC. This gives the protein CASSPGDTPYEQYF.

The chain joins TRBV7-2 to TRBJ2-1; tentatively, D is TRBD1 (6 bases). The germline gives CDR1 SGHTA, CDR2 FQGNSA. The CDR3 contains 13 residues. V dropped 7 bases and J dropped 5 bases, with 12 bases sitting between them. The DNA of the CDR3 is TGTGCCAGCACCCCTGACAGGAACAATGAGCAGTTCTTC. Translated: CASTPDRNNEQFF.

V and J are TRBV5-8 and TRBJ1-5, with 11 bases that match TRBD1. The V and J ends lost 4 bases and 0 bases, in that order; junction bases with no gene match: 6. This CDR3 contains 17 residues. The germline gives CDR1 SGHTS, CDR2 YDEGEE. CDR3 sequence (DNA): TGTGCCAGCAGCCCGGGACAGGGGGATTATAGCAATCAGCCCCAGCATTTT. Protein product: CASSPGQGDYSNQPQHF.

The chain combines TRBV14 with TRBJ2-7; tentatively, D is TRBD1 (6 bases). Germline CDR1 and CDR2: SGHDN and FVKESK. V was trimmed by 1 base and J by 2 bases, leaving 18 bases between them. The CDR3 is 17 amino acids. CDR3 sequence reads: CASSQGLTRDKTYEQYF. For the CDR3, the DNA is TGTGCCAGCAGCCAAGGGTTAACCCGGGACAAGACCTACGAGCAGTACTTC.

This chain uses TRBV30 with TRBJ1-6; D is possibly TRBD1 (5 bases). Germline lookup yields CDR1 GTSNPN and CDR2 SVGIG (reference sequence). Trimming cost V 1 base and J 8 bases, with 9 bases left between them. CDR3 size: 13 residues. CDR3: CAWSEGRDSPLHF. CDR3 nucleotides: TGTGCCTGGAGTGAGGGGAGGGATTCACCCCTCCACTTT.